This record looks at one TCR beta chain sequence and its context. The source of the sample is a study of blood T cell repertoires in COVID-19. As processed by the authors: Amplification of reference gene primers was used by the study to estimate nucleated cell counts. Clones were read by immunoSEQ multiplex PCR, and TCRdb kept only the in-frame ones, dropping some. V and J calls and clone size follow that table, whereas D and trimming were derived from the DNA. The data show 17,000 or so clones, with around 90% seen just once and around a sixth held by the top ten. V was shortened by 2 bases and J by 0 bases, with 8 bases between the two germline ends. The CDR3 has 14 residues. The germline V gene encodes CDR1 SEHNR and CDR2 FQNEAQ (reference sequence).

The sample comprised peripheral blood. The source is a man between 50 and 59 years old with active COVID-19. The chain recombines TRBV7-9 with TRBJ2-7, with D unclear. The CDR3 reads CASSLTGSSYEQYF. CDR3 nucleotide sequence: TGTGCCAGCAGCTTAACCGGGTCCTCCTACGAGCAGTACTTC.